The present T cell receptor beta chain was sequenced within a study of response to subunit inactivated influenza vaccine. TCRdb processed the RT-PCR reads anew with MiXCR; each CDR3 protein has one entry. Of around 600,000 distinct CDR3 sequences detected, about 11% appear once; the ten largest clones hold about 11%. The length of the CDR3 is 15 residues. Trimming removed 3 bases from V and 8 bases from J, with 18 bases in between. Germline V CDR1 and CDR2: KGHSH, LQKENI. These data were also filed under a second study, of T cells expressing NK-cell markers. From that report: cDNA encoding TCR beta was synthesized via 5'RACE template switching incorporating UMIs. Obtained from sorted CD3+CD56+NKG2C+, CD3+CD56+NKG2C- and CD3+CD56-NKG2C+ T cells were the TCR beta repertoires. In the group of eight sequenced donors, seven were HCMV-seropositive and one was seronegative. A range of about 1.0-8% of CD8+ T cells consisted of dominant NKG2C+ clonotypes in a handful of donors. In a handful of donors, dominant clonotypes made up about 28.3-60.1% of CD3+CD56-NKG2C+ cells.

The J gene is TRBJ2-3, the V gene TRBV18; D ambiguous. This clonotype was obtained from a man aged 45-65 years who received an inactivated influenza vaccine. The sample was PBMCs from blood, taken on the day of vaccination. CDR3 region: CASSPARPKGGTQYF. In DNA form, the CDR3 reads TGTGCCAGCTCACCGGCTAGGCCAAAGGGTGGTACGCAGTATTTT.